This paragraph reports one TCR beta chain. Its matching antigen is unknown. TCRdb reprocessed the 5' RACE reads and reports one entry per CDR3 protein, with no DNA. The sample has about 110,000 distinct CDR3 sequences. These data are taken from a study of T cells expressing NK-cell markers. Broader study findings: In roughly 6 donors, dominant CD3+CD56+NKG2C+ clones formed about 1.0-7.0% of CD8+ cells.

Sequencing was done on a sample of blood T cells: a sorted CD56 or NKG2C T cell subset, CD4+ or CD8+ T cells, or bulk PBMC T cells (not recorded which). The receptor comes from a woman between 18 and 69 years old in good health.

This CDR3 is CASSPPLGGPEAFF. The chain combines TRBV27 with TRBJ1-1. This CDR3 is 14 amino acids long. The germline V gene encodes CDR1 MNHEY and CDR2 SMNVEV (reference sequence).